The 21 T cell receptor beta chains below were found in one sample sequenced in a study of follicular helper T cells after annual influenza vaccination. The time point here: 2015-2016 season, 7 days after influenza vaccination. Measured with immunoSEQ multiplex PCR; TCRdb has only the in-frame clones, and not every one. The sample shows more than 4,000 clones, 83% of them seen only once. Material: CXCR5+ CD38- circulating T follicular helper cells from blood, obtained 7 days after influenza vaccination. The subset denotes: circulating Tfh, non-naive CD4+CXCR5+PD-1+ (ICOS+CD38+ or ICOS-CD38-). These receptors all come from an adult who received the influenza vaccine.

J is TRBJ2-5 and V is TRBV5-1, with 8 bases fitting TRBD2. V was clipped by 4 bases and J by 4 bases; unmatched bases: 18. Per germline, CDR1 SGHRS and CDR2 YFSETQ. CDR3 length equals 18 residues. CDR3 amino acids: CASSPASGGVVSPETQYF. DNA for the CDR3: TGCGCCAGCAGCCCTGCCAGCGGGGGCGTTGTGTCCCCAGAGACCCAGTACTTC.

The V gene is TRBV7-2, the J gene TRBJ2-1; tentatively, D is TRBD1 (6 bases). This CDR3 is built from 14 residues. Germline assignment: CDR1 SGHTA and CDR2 FQGNSA. Between the trimmed V and J ends, which lost 8 bases and 6 bases, there was a span of 17 bases. CDR3 sequence: CASAGQMGANEQFF. CDR3 sequence (DNA): TGTGCCAGCGCCGGTCAGATGGGGGCCAATGAGCAGTTCTTC.

The chain combines TRBV27 with TRBJ1-2, with D perhaps matching TRBD1 (6 bases). The CDR3 covers 14 residues. Germline CDR1 and CDR2: MNHEY and SMNVEV (reference sequence). V was clipped by 6 bases and J by 3 bases, with 14 bases between them. This CDR3 reads CASRRGRGDYGYTF. The CDR3 bases are TGTGCCAGCAGACGGGGGCGGGGGGACTATGGCTACACCTTC.

CDR3 amino acids: CASSLAGGAFTDTQYF. The CDR3, as DNA: TGCGCCAGCAGCTTGGCCGGGGGGGCTTTCACAGATACGCAGTATTTT. The rearrangement uses TRBV5-1 and TRBJ2-3, with 8 positions matching TRBD2. Trimming took 0 bases from V and 2 from J; bases not matched to a gene: 5. The CDR3 totals 16 residues. CDR1 SGHRS and CDR2 YFSETQ come from the germline V gene.

The chain recombines TRBV7-9 with TRBJ2-2; TRBD2 aligns across 9 bases. CDR3 length: 16 amino acids. V shed 4 bases and J 1 base; nucleotides not matched to a gene: 4. Germline V gene lookup returns CDR1 SEHNR and CDR2 FQNEAQ (reference sequence). The CDR3 is CASSWATSGNTGELFF. The CDR3 DNA follows: TGTGCCAGCAGCTGGGCGACTAGCGGGAACACCGGGGAGCTGTTTTTT.

V and J are TRBV4-1 and TRBJ1-1, with D possibly being TRBD1 (5 bases). The V end lost 1 base, the J end lost 11 bases, and 17 bases lay between the germline ends. From germline, CDR1 is MGHRA and CDR2 YSYEKL. This CDR3 region has 14 residues. The CDR3 nucleotides are TGCGCCAGCAGCCAAGGGGACGGCCCCGGTAGGGCTTTCTTT. Translated: CASSQGDGPGRAFF.

The chain carries TRBV7-2 and TRBJ2-7; TRBD1 might be the D (6 bases). The CDR3 sequence is 15 residues long. Trimming took off 1 base at V and 3 bases at J, with 13 bases between the two ends. Germline assignment: CDR1 SGHTA and CDR2 FQGNSA. The CDR3 reads CASSLVVTGFYEQYF. Written as DNA, the CDR3 is TGTGCCAGCAGCTTAGTAGTGACAGGCTTCTACGAGCAGTACTTC.

The V and J genes are TRBV11-3 and TRBJ1-3; no firm D call. Germline loops: CDR1 SGHNT, CDR2 YENEEA. V shed 4 bases and J shed 0 bases, with 7 bases lying between them. The CDR3 is made up of 14 amino acids. The CDR3 region has the DNA TGTGCCAGCAGCTGGAAGGGCTCTGGAAACACCATATATTTT. Its translation: CASSWKGSGNTIYF. The full variable domain, with the rest looked up from reference TRBV11-3 and TRBJ1-3, is EAGVVQSPRYKIIEKKQPVAFWCNPISGHNTLYWYLQNLGQGPELLIRYENEEAVDDSQLPKDRFSAERLKGVDSTLKIQPAELGDSAVYLCASSWKGSGNTIYFGEGSWLTVV.

The chain recombines TRBV6-5 with TRBJ1-2; TRBD1 matches at 7 bases. V lost 5 bases and J lost 10; bases outside the gene matches: 10. This CDR3 comprises 13 residues. Germline V gene data show CDR1 as MNHEY and CDR2 as SVGAGI. The CDR3 spells CASSARRTGLYTF. CDR3 DNA sequence: TGTGCCAGCAGTGCGCGAAGGACAGGCCTCTACACCTTC.

The chain has TRBV5-1 and TRBJ2-7; D might be TRBD1 (6 bases). This CDR3 has 16 amino acids. Germline loops: CDR1 SGHRS, CDR2 YFSETQ. With 0 bases removed from V and 6 bases from J, the gap between germline ends came to 19 bases. The CDR3 spells CASSLGVSRGKGEQYF. The CDR3 DNA is TGCGCCAGCAGCTTGGGGGTGAGCAGGGGAAAAGGCGAGCAGTACTTC.

CDR3 sequence: CASTPWGLQDTQYF. CDR3 nucleotides: TGTGCCAGCACCCCATGGGGGCTCCAAGATACGCAGTATTTT. V usage is TRBV7-2 and J usage is TRBJ2-3, with D perhaps TRBD1 (6 bases). There are 14 residues in the CDR3. Between the trimmed V and J ends, which lost 7 bases and 5 bases, there was a span of 16 bases. CDR1 and CDR2 from the germline V gene are SGHTA and FQGNSA.

The rearrangement joins TRBV7-6 to TRBJ1-6; D is possibly TRBD1 (5 bases). CDR3 length equals 16 residues. The V gene's germline CDR1 is SGHVS and CDR2 FNYEAQ. V was pared by 3 bases and J by 9 bases, with 18 bases between. CDR3 amino acids: CASSLGPHTEGSPLHF. CDR3 sequence (DNA): TGTGCCAGCAGCTTGGGGCCCCACACGGAGGGTTCACCCCTCCACTTT.

This clone turned up a few times. This chain joins TRBV5-5 and TRBJ1-5; 7 bases are shared with TRBD1. V was pared by 3 bases and J by 4 bases, with 10 bases of the junction left unmatched. The CDR3 loop spans 16 amino acids. Germline CDR1 and CDR2: SGHKS and YYEKEE (reference sequence). The CDR3 loop reads CASSSLPGQKNQPQHF. DNA for the CDR3: TGTGCCAGCAGCTCTTTACCGGGACAGAAAAATCAGCCCCAGCATTTT.

The chain couples TRBV2 to TRBJ1-6; tentative D call: TRBD1 (6 bases). The germline CDR1 and CDR2 sequences are SNHLY and FYNNEI. The CDR3 totals 15 residues. Trimming removed 6 bases at V and 3 bases at J, with 12 bases between. CDR3 residues: CASRPGTNYNSPLHF. In DNA form, the CDR3 reads TGTGCCAGCAGGCCCGGGACAAACTATAATTCACCCCTCCACTTT.

The chain couples TRBV10-3 to TRBJ1-2, with no clear D. The germline V and J ends were trimmed by 8 bases and 4 bases, with 17 bases remaining between them. CDR1 is ENHRY, CDR2 SYGVKD, per germline. This CDR3 is built from 14 residues. This chain's CDR3 is CAIRASATFYGYTF. CDR3 DNA sequence: TGTGCCATCCGCGCCTCGGCTACTTTCTATGGCTACACCTTC.

The table lists this clone with a count of one. This sequence joins TRBV2 and TRBJ2-5, with D possibly matching TRBD2 (5 bases). Germline lookup yields CDR1 SNHLY and CDR2 FYNNEI. This CDR3 has 14 amino acids. The V gene lost 6 bases and the J gene lost 5 bases, with 16 bases spanning the gap. CDR3 coding DNA: TGTGCCAGCAGCGAGGAGACTACGTCGGAGACCCAGTACTTC. Translation gives CASSEETTSETQYF. Using reference TRBV2 and TRBJ2-5 for the parts outside the CDR3, the full variable domain is EPEVTQTPSHQVTQMGQEVILRCVPISNHLYFYWYRQILGQKVEFLVSFYNNEISEKSEIFDDQFSVERPDGSNFTLKIRSTKLEDSAMYFCASSEETTSETQYFGPGTRLLVL.

The chain recombines TRBV4-1 with TRBJ2-7; TRBD1 matches at 8 bases. The V gene's germline CDR1 is MGHRA and CDR2 YSYEKL. After removal of 4 bases from V and 7 bases from J, the junction contained 3 bases not matched to a gene. CDR3 length: 12 amino acids. CDR3 in amino acids: CASSRTGGEQYF. DNA of the CDR3: TGCGCCAGCAGCCGCACAGGGGGGGAGCAGTACTTC.

V is TRBV19 and J is TRBJ1-3; the D is unclear. With 5 bases removed from V and 0 bases from J, the gap between germline ends came to 11 bases. The germline CDR1 and CDR2 sequences are LNHDA and SQIVND (reference sequence). This CDR3 has 15 residues. CDR3 sequence reads: CASSPARVSGNTIYF. CDR3 nucleotides: TGTGCCAGTAGTCCCGCCCGGGTCTCTGGAAACACCATATATTTT.

This sequence joins TRBV7-6 and TRBJ1-1; TRBD1 agrees at 8 bases. This CDR3 has 15 residues. The trim removed 5 bases at V and 7 bases at J, leaving 12 bases unmatched. CDR1 SGHVS and CDR2 FNYEAQ come from the germline V gene. The CDR3 loop is CASSPRGTGGGEAFF. DNA of the CDR3: TGTGCCAGCAGCCCCAGAGGGACAGGCGGTGGTGAAGCTTTCTTT.

This clone was counted a few times. V usage is TRBV18 and J usage is TRBJ2-7, with D perhaps TRBD1 (5 bases). The CDR3 length is 14 residues. The germline V and J ends were trimmed by 2 bases and 3 bases, with 11 bases remaining between them. Germline-derived CDR1 and CDR2 are KGHSH and LQKENI. CDR3 region: CASSPFRGDYEQYF. The CDR3 bases are TGTGCCAGCTCACCATTTAGGGGTGACTACGAGCAGTACTTC.

In this sample, this clone turned up once. The chain joins TRBV18 to TRBJ1-5; the D is unclear. The V end lost 6 bases, the J end lost 1 base, and 16 bases lay between the germline ends. Germline CDR1 KGHSH, CDR2 LQKENI. This CDR3 region has 16 residues. This chain's CDR3 is CASSLTEPGSNQPQHF. The CDR3 nucleotides read TGTGCCAGCTCTCTCACCGAACCGGGAAGCAATCAGCCCCAGCATTTT.